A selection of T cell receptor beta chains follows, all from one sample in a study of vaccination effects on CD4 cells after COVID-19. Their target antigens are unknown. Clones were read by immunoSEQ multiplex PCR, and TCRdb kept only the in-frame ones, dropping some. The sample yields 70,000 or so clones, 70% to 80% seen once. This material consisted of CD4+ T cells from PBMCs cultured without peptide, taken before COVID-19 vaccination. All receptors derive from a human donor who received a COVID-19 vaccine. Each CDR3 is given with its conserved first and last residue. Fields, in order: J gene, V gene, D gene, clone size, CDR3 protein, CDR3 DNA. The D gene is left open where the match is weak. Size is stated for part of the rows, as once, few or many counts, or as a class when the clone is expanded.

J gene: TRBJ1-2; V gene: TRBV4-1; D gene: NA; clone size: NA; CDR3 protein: CASSQDGQSDYGYTF; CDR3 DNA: TGCGCCAGCAGCCAAGACGGACAGTCTGACTATGGCTACACCTTC
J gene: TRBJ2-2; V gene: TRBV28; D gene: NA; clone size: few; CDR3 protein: CASSFRGGRELFF; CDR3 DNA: TGTGCCAGCAGTTTCAGGGGGGGACGGGAGCTGTTTTTT
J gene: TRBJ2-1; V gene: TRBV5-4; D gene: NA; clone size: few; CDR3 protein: CASSLGHQTGSNEQFF; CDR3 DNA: TGTGCCAGCAGCTTGGGGCACCAAACAGGGTCCAATGAGCAGTTCTTC
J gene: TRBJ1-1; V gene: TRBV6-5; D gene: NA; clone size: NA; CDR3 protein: CASSPLVGFTEAFF; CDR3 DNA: TGTGCCAGCAGTCCTCTTGTGGGGTTCACTGAAGCTTTCTTT
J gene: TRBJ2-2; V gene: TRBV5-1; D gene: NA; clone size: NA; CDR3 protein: CASRPGGRQLFF; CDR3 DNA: TGCGCCAGCAGACCCGGGGGGCGACAGCTGTTTTTT
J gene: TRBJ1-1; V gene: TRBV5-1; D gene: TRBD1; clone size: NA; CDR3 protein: CASSLRGRDTEAFF; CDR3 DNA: TGCGCCAGCAGCCTCAGGGGGCGGGACACTGAAGCTTTCTTT
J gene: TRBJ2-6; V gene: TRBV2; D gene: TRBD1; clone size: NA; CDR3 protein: CASSPGTGGAGANVLTF; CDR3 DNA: TGTGCCAGCAGTCCCGGGACAGGGGGCGCTGGGGCCAACGTCCTGACTTTC
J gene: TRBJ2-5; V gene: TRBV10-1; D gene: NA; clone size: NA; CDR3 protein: CASSDRGIQETQYF; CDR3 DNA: TGCGCCAGCAGTGATAGGGGAATCCAAGAGACCCAGTACTTC
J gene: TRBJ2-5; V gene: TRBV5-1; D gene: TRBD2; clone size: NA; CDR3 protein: CASSRLASGGDVQETQYF; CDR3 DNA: TGCGCCAGCAGTAGGCTGGCTAGCGGGGGAGATGTACAAGAGACCCAGTACTTC
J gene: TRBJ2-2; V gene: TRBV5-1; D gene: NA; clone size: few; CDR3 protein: CASSLERAGELFF; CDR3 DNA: TGCGCCAGCAGCTTGGAGCGGGCCGGGGAGCTGTTTTTT
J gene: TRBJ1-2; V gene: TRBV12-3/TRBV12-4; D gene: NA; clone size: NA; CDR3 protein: CASSPQAIYGYTF; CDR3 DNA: TGTGCCAGCAGCCCACAGGCGATCTATGGCTACACCTTC
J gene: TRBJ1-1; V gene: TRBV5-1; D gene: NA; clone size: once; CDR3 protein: CASSLGGEAFF; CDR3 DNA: TGCGCCAGCAGCTTGGGGGGAGAAGCTTTCTTT
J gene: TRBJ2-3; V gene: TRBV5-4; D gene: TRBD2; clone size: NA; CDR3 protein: CASSLWFSGGADTQYF; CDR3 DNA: TGTGCCAGCAGCTTGTGGTTTAGCGGGGGGGCAGATACGCAGTATTTT
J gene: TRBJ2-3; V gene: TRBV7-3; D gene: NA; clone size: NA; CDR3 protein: CASSLGDTTDTQYF; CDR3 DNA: TGTGCCAGCAGCTTGGGGGACACCACAGATACGCAGTATTTT
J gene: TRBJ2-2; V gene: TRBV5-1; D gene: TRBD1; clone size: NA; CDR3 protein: CASSTETGGITGELFF; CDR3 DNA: TGCGCCAGCAGCACGGAGACAGGGGGCATCACCGGGGAGCTGTTTTTT
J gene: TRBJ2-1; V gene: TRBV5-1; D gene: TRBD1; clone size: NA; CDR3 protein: CASSLLQGTHEQFF; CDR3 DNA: TGCGCCAGCAGCTTGTTACAGGGGACCCATGAGCAGTTCTTC
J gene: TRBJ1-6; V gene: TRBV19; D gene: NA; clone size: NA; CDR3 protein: CASSMRRYNSPLHF; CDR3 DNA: TGTGCCAGTAGTATGCGGCGGTATAATTCACCCCTCCACTTT
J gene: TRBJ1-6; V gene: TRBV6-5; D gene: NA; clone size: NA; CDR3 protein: CASSYGRRDSPLHF; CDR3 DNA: TGTGCCAGCAGTTACGGTCGGAGGGATTCACCCCTCCACTTT
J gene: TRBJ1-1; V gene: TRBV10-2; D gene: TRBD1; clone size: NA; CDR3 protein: CASREQGAAFF; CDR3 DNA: TGCGCCAGCAGAGAACAGGGGGCGGCTTTCTTT
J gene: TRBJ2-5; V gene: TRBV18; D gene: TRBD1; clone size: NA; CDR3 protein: CASSLGQQETQYF; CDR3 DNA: TGTGCCAGCTCACTGGGACAGCAAGAGACCCAGTACTTC
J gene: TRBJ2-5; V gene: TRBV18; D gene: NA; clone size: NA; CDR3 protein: CASSPWAQGEETQYF; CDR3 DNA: TGTGCCAGCTCACCATGGGCCCAGGGCGAAGAGACCCAGTACTTC
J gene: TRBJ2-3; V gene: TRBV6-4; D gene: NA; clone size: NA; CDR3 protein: CASSLDRMGDTQYF; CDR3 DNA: TGTGCCAGCAGTCTAGACAGGATGGGAGATACGCAGTATTTT
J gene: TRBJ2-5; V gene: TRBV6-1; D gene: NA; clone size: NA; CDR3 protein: CASSEGQGWIGETQYF; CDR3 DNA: TGTGCCAGCAGTGAAGGTCAGGGGTGGATCGGAGAGACCCAGTACTTC
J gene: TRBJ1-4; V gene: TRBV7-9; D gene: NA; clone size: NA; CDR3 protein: CASSFRGEGEKLFF; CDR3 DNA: TGTGCCAGCAGCTTTCGAGGGGAAGGTGAAAAACTGTTTTTT
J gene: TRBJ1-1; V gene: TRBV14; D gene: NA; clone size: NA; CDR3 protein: CASSRPSGTASEAFF; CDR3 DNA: TGTGCCAGCAGCCGACCGTCCGGGACGGCTAGTGAAGCTTTCTTT
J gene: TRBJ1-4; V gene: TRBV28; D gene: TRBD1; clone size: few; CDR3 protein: CASSPGQGREKLFF; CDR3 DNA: TGTGCCAGCAGTCCAGGACAGGGTAGGGAAAAACTGTTTTTT
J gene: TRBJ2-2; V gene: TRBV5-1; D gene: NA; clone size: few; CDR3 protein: CASSLEGSLSSRELFF; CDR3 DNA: TGCGCCAGCAGCTTGGAGGGTAGCTTAAGTTCGCGGGAGCTGTTTTTT
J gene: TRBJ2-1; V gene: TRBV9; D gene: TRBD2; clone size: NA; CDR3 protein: CASSASGSSYNEQFF; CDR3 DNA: TGTGCCAGCAGCGCTAGCGGGAGCTCCTACAATGAGCAGTTCTTC
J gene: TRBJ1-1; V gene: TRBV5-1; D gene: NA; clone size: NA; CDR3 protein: CASSLDLGVEDTEAFF; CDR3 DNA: TGCGCCAGCAGCTTGGATCTGGGTGTGGAAGACACTGAAGCTTTCTTT
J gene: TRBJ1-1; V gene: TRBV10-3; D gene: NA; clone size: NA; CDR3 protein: CAISERGGGRVRERTEAFF; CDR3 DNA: TGTGCCATCAGTGAAAGGGGTGGGGGTAGGGTTCGGGAACGAACTGAAGCTTTCTTT
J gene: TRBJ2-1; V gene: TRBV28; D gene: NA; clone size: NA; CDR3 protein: CASSSQGDEQFF; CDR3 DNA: TGTGCCAGCAGTTCACAGGGAGATGAGCAGTTCTTC
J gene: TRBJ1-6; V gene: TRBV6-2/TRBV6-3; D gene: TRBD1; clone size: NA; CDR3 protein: CASSYAGTGDNSPLHF; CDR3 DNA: TGTGCCAGCAGTTATGCCGGGACAGGGGATAATTCACCCCTCCACTTT
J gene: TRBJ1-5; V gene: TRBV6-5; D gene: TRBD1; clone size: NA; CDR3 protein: CASSDRGINQPQHF; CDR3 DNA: TGTGCCAGCAGCGACAGGGGTATCAATCAGCCCCAGCATTTT
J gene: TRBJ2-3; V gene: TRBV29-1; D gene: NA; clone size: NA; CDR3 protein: CSVEYRGGMYF; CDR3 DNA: TGCAGCGTTGAATATCGGGGAGGAATGTATTTT
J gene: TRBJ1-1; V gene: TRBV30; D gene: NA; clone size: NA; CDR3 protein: CAWSVISGTEAFF; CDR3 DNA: TGTGCCTGGAGTGTTATTAGTGGCACTGAAGCTTTCTTT
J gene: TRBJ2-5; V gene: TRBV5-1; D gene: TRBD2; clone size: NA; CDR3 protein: CASSSPFSGGQETQYF; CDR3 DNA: TGCGCCAGCAGCTCCCCGTTTAGCGGGGGTCAAGAGACCCAGTACTTC
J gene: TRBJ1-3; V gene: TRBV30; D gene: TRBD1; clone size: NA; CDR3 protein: CAWSRTGRPGNTIYF; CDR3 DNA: TGTGCCTGGAGTAGGACAGGGAGGCCTGGAAACACCATATATTTT
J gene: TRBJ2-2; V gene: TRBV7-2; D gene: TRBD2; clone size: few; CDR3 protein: CASSLSQGLAGEAGELFF; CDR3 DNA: TGTGCCAGCAGCTTAAGTCAAGGACTAGCGGGGGAGGCCGGGGAGCTGTTTTTT
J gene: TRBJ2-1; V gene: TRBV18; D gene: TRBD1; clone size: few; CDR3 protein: CASSLTGGDEQFF; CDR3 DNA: TGTGCCAGCTCGCTGACAGGGGGCGATGAGCAGTTCTTC
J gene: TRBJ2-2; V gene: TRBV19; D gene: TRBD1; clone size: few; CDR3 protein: CASSRDRGHTGELFF; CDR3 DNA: TGTGCCAGCAGCCGGGACAGGGGACACACCGGGGAGCTGTTTTTT
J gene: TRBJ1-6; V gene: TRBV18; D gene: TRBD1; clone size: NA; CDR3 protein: CASSPTGTGNSPLHF; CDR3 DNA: TGTGCCAGCTCACCGACCGGGACAGGCAATTCACCCCTCCACTTT
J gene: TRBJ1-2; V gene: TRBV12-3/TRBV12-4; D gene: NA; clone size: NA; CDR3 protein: CASTRWGGYGYTF; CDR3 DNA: TGTGCCAGCACCAGATGGGGAGGCTATGGCTACACCTTC
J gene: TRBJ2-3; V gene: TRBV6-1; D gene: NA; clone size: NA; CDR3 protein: CASSEKNRGLVKDTQYF; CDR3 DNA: TGTGCCAGCAGTGAGAAAAACAGAGGACTGGTCAAAGATACGCAGTATTTT
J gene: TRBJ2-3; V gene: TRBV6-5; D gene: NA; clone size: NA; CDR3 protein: CASTPPARDTQYF; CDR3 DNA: TGTGCCAGCACCCCTCCAGCGAGGGATACGCAGTATTTT
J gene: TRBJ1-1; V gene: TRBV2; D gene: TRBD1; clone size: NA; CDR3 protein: CASRGQENTEAFF; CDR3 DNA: TGTGCCAGCAGGGGACAGGAGAACACTGAAGCTTTCTTT
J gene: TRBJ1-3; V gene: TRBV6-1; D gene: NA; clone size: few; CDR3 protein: CASSEAGTGRNTIYF; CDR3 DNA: TGTGCCAGCAGTGAAGCGGGTACAGGTAGAAACACCATATATTTT
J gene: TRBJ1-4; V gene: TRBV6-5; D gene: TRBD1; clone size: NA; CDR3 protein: CASEGQQNEKLFF; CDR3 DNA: TGTGCCAGTGAGGGACAGCAAAATGAAAAACTGTTTTTT
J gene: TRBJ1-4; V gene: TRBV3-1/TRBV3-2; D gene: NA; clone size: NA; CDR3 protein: CASSQYRDPNEKLFF; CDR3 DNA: TGTGCCAGCAGCCAGTACAGGGACCCTAATGAAAAACTGTTTTTT
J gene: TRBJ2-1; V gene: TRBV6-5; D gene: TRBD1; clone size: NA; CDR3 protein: CASTRPGQGRNEQFF; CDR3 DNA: TGTGCCAGCACCCGACCGGGACAGGGTCGCAATGAGCAGTTCTTC
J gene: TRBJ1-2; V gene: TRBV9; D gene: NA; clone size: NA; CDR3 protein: CASSVWDGNYGYTF; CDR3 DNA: TGTGCCAGCAGCGTTTGGGACGGAAACTATGGCTACACCTTC
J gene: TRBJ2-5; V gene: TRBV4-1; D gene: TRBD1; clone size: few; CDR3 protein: CASSRGDRGTSETQYF; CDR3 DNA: TGCGCCAGCAGCCGGGGGGACAGGGGGACCTCAGAGACCCAGTACTTC
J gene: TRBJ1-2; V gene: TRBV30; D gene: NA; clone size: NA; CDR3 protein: CAWRDWGASGYTF; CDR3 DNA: TGTGCCTGGAGGGACTGGGGGGCAAGTGGCTACACCTTC
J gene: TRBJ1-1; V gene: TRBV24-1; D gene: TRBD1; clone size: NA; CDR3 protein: CATSDSRGSGTEAFF; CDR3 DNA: TGTGCCACCAGTGATTCCAGGGGGTCGGGGACTGAAGCTTTCTTT
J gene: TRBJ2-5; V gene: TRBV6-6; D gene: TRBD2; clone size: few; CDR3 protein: CASSYPGLAATQYF; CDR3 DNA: TGTGCCAGCAGTTACCCGGGACTAGCGGCGACCCAGTACTTC
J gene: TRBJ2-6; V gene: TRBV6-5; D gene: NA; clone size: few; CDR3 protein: CASIPRTGANVLTF; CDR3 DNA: TGTGCCAGCATTCCAAGGACTGGGGCCAACGTCCTGACTTTC
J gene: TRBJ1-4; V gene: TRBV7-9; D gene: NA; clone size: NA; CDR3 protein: CASTPSGLGFGEKLFF; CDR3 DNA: TGTGCCAGCACCCCAAGCGGTCTAGGGTTCGGCGAAAAACTGTTTTTT
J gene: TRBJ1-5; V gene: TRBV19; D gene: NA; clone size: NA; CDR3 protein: CASTGAGNQPQHF; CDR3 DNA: TGTGCCAGTACCGGAGCGGGGAATCAGCCCCAGCATTTT
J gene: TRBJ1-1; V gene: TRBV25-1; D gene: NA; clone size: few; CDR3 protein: CATRRGSQAFF; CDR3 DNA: TGTGCCACCCGGAGGGGTTCGCAAGCTTTCTTT
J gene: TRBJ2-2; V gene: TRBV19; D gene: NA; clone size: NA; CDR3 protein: CASSIGQASKNTGELFF; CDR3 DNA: TGTGCCAGTAGTATAGGACAGGCGTCGAAGAACACCGGGGAGCTGTTTTTT
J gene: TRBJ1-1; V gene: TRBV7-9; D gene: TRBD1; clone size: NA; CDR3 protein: CASSQGQGVEAFF; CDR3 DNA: TGTGCCAGCAGCCAGGGACAGGGTGTGGAAGCTTTCTTT